This T cell receptor (beta chain) was recorded in a study of CD8+ T cells in alopecia areata. Study results and limitations: Whether baseline CD8+ expansion is linked to response remains uncertain, given a single nonresponder.

The treatment: oral pan-JAK inhibitor, 5-10 mg twice daily. Following RNA extraction, reverse transcription yielded cDNA that acted as the sequencing template. Libraries were prepared by immunoSEQ multiplex PCR; TCRdb keeps only in-frame clonotypes and omits some of them. The data hold approximately 140,000 clones, with approximately 85% observed a single time. V was pared by 0 bases and J by 4 bases, with 16 bases between. Per germline, CDR1 SGHDT and CDR2 YYEEEE. The CDR3 covers 16 residues. A note on this clone: Its cognate antigen is unknown.

The V gene is TRBV5-6, the J gene TRBJ1-1; D might be TRBD1 (5 bases). This TCR was recovered from a human donor with alopecia areata. The specimen was CD8+ T cells sorted from blood, collected at week 4, from a patient treated with tofacitinib. Here the CDR3 DNA reads TGTGCCAGCAGCTTGGCCGGGCAGGGATGGACCACTGAAGCTTTCTTT. It encodes CASSLAGQGWTTEAFF. Complete variable domain (other parts from reference TRBV5-6 and TRBJ1-1): DAGVTQSPTHLIKTRGQQVTLRCSPKSGHDTVSWYQQALGQGPQFIFQYYEEEERQRGNFPDRFSGHQFPNYSSELNVNALLLGDSALYLCASSLAGQGWTTEAFFGQGTRLTVV.